A selection of T cell receptor beta chains follows, all from one sample in a study of blood T cell repertoires in COVID-19. Some clones are missing from TCRdb's copy, which holds only in-frame ones; the method was immunoSEQ multiplex PCR. The sample lists about 140,000 clones, 88% seen once, with 1.8% in the top ten. Sequencing input: peripheral blood. The receptor source for this set is a man between 65 and 85 years old with acute or convalescent COVID-19. CDR3s include the opening cysteine and the closing phenylalanine or tryptophan. A D gene is named only where the DNA matches it firmly. A row's size may be missing; if present it is once, few, many or a size class.

V gene	J gene	D gene	clone size	CDR3 DNA	CDR3 protein
TRBV7-9	TRBJ1-1	.	few	TGTGCCAGCAGCTTGTACCCCGCCGGACAGATGAACACTGAAGCTTTCTTT	CASSLYPAGQMNTEAFF
TRBV5-5	TRBJ1-5	.	.	TGTGCCAGCAGCTTGGGGTCAGGGTCGAGCAATCAGCCCCAGCATTTT	CASSLGSGSSNQPQHF
TRBV28	TRBJ1-1	.	.	TGTGCCAGTCTTGCTGGGGGAGGGGCGCCTGAAGCTTTCTTT	CASLAGGGAPEAFF
TRBV28	TRBJ1-2	TRBD1	.	TGTGCCAGCAGTTTCCCTCTGGGACAGGGCTTTGGCTACACCTTC	CASSFPLGQGFGYTF
TRBV7-6	TRBJ1-6	TRBD1	once	TGTGCCAGCAGCCTAGGACAGGGGGCACGGAATTCACCCCTCCACTTT	CASSLGQGARNSPLHF
TRBV19	TRBJ1-1	TRBD1	.	TGTGCCAGTAGTTTACCAGGGGGCGCGGGTACTGAAGCTTTCTTT	CASSLPGGAGTEAFF
TRBV4-1	TRBJ1-1	TRBD1	.	TGCGCCAGCAGCCAGGACAGGATGAACACTGAAGCTTTCTTT	CASSQDRMNTEAFF
TRBV28	TRBJ1-5	.	once	TGTGCCAGCAGTTTATGGGGCAGGGGCGACAATCAGCCCCAGCATTTT	CASSLWGRGDNQPQHF
TRBV19	TRBJ1-4	.	once	TGTGCCAGTAGTAGCCGGGGGAATGAAAAACTGTTTTTT	CASSSRGNEKLFF
TRBV6-2/TRBV6-3	TRBJ2-7	.	.	TGTGCCAGCAGCCGTGAACTAGGCCGCTCGGACGAGCAGTACTTC	CASSRELGRSDEQYF
TRBV7-3	TRBJ1-6	TRBD1	.	TGTGCCAGCAGTAGACAGGGCAATTCACCCCTCCACTTT	CASSRQGNSPLHF
TRBV5-1	TRBJ1-1	.	.	TGCGCCAGCAGCCCAGACAGCTTGAACACTGAAGCTTTCTTT	CASSPDSLNTEAFF
TRBV7-9	TRBJ2-7	TRBD1	.	TGTGCCAGCAGTCTTACCGGGACAGCAGCCTACGAGCAGTACTTC	CASSLTGTAAYEQYF
TRBV11-2	TRBJ1-6	.	.	TGTGCCAGCAGCTTCCCGGGGTCACCCCTCCACTTT	CASSFPGSPLHF
TRBV2	TRBJ2-7	TRBD2	.	TGTGCCAGCACGGCTAGCGGGGGGGCAGGCGAGCAGTACTTC	CASTASGGAGEQYF
TRBV4-2	TRBJ2-2	TRBD1	once	TGTGCCAGCAGCCAAGGGACAGGGGGGAGTGTCCGGGAGCTGTTTTTT	CASSQGTGGSVRELFF
TRBV1	TRBJ1-2	.	.	TGCACCAGCAGCCCCGGAGGGGCAGGGGGCAATGGCTACACCTTC	CTSSPGGAGGNGYTF
TRBV7-2	TRBJ2-2	.	.	TGTGCCAGCGAACTGACTCCGAACACCGGGGAGCTGTTTTTT	CASELTPNTGELFF
TRBV10-3	TRBJ1-5	TRBD1	.	TGTGCCATCAGTGAGTACGACAGGGGTAATCAGCCCCAGCATTTT	CAISEYDRGNQPQHF
TRBV9	TRBJ2-5	TRBD1	.	TGTGCCAGCAGCGGTACAGGGGCCTCTGAGTGGGAGACCCAGTACTTC	CASSGTGASEWETQYF
TRBV5-1	TRBJ2-1	TRBD1	.	TGCGCCAGCAGCGCGGGACAGGGAGGAACAAATGAGCAGTTCTTC	CASSAGQGGTNEQFF
TRBV6-5	TRBJ1-5	.	.	TGTGCCAGCAGCTTATCAGGGGCAGTAAATCAGCCCCAGCATTTT	CASSLSGAVNQPQHF
TRBV24-1	TRBJ2-5	TRBD1	.	TGTGCCACCAGTCGAACAGGGGGCAAGGAGACCCAGTACTTC	CATSRTGGKETQYF
TRBV28	TRBJ2-1	TRBD2	.	TGTGCCAGCAGTTCTAGCGGGAGAGGGCACAATGAGCAGTTCTTC	CASSSSGRGHNEQFF
TRBV10-3	TRBJ1-2	TRBD1	.	TGTGCCATCAGGAACCGGGACAGAGACTATGGCTACACCTTC	CAIRNRDRDYGYTF
TRBV7-3	TRBJ2-6	.	.	TGTGCCAGCAGCTTAGGTCCCAGTTCTGGGGCCAACGTCCTGACTTTC	CASSLGPSSGANVLTF
TRBV29-1	TRBJ1-1	.	.	TGCAGCGTAGCCGCAGGGGCGAAGAACACTGAAGCTTTCTTT	CSVAAGAKNTEAFF
TRBV6-5	TRBJ2-3	TRBD2	.	TGTGCCAGCAGACTTAGCGGGAGCACAGATACGCAGTATTTT	CASRLSGSTDTQYF
TRBV5-1	TRBJ1-1	.	.	TGCGCCAGCAGCTTGACAGGTGGGGCAACAGAAGCTTTCTTT	CASSLTGGATEAFF
TRBV24-1	TRBJ1-2	TRBD1	few	TGTGCCACCTCCCCAAGACAGGGGAGCTATGGCTACACCTTC	CATSPRQGSYGYTF
TRBV14	TRBJ1-1	.	.	TGTGCCAGCAGCCTACAGGAGACCACTGAAGCTTTCTTT	CASSLQETTEAFF
TRBV7-8	TRBJ2-1	.	.	TGTGCCAGCAGCTTCGGGAGCGTTCGGAATGAGCAGTTCTTC	CASSFGSVRNEQFF
TRBV6-5	TRBJ2-3	.	.	TGTGCCAGCAGTTACTCGAGAACCAGGGACACAGATACGCAGTATTTT	CASSYSRTRDTDTQYF
TRBV21-1	TRBJ2-1	.	.	TGTGCCGTACCTCGGGGGGTTTGCTACAATGAGCAGTTCTTC	CAVPRGVCYNEQFF
TRBV19	TRBJ1-3	TRBD1	.	TGTGCCAGTAGTTTCGGGACAGCTGGAAACACCATATATTTT	CASSFGTAGNTIYF
TRBV2	TRBJ1-1	.	.	TGTGCGTCCGGGGGTGCGGACACTGAAGCTTTCTTT	CASGGADTEAFF
TRBV2	TRBJ1-2	.	few	TGTGCCAGCAGCCGGGGGGGAACGGACTATGGCTACACCTTC	CASSRGGTDYGYTF
TRBV27	TRBJ2-1	TRBD1	once	TGTGCCAGCAGGGACAGGCCCTACAATGAGCAGTTCTTC	CASRDRPYNEQFF
TRBV3-1/TRBV3-2	TRBJ2-3	.	few	TGTGCCAGCACCCGGGGCGGGGGCACAGATACGCAGTATTTT	CASTRGGGTDTQYF
TRBV18	TRBJ2-5	.	.	TGTGCCAGCTCACCGGTCCCCCAGGGTCCAGAGACCCAGTACTTC	CASSPVPQGPETQYF
TRBV5-1	TRBJ2-7	.	.	TGCGCCAGCAGCTTGGGATCCGGTGCCGAGCAGTACTTC	CASSLGSGAEQYF
TRBV4-1	TRBJ2-7	.	.	TGCGCCAGCAGCCCTGGGACACCATTACCGTACGAGCAGTACTTC	CASSPGTPLPYEQYF